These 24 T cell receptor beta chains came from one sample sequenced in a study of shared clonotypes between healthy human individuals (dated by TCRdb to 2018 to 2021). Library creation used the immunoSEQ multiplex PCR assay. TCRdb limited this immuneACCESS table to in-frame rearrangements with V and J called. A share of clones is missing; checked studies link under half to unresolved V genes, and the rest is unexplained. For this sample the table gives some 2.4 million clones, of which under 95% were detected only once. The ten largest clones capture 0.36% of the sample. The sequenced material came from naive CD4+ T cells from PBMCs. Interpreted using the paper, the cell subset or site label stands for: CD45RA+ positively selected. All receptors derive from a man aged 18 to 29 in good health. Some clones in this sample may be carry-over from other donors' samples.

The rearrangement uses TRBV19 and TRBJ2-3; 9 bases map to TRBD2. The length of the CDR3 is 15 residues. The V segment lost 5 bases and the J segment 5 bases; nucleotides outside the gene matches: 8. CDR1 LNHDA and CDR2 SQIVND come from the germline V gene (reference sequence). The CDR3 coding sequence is TGTGCCAGTAGTCTAACTAGCGGGCGTGGAGATACGCAGTATTTT. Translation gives CASSLTSGRGDTQYF.

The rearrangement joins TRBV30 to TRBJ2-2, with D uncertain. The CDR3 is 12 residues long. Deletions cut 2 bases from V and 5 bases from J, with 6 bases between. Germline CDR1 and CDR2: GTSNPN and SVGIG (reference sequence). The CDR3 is CAWSRVTGELFF. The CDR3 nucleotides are TGTGCCTGGAGTCGGGTGACCGGGGAGCTGTTTTTT.

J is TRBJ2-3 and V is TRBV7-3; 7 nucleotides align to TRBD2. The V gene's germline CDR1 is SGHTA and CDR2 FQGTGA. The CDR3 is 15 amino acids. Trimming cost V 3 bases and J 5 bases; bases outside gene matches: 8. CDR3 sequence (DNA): TGTGCCAGCAGCTTGAGGCCTAGCGGAGGAGATACGCAGTATTTT. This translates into CASSLRPSGGDTQYF.

This CDR3 reads CASSPPGRASGNTIYF. In DNA form, the CDR3 reads TGTGCCAGCAGCCCCCCGGGCAGGGCCTCTGGAAACACCATATATTTT. The chain uses TRBV7-6 and TRBJ1-3, with a possible D match to TRBD1 (5 bases). Germline V gene sequence: CDR1 SGHVS, CDR2 FNYEAQ. The CDR3 extends over 16 amino acids. Trimming pared 5 bases from V and 0 bases from J, leaving 14 bases between.

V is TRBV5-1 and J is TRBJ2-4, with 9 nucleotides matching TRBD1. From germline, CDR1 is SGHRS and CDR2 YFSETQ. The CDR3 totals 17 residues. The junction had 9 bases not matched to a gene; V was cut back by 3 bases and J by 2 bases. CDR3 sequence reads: CASSYVGQGRTKNIQYF. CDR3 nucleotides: TGCGCCAGCAGCTATGTTGGACAGGGGAGAACCAAAAACATTCAGTACTTC. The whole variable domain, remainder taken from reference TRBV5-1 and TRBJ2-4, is KAGVTQTPRYLIKTRGQQVTLSCSPISGHRSVSWYQQTPGQGLQFLFEYFSETQRNKGNFPGRFSGRQFSNSRSEMNVSTLELGDSALYLCASSYVGQGRTKNIQYFGAGTRLSVL.

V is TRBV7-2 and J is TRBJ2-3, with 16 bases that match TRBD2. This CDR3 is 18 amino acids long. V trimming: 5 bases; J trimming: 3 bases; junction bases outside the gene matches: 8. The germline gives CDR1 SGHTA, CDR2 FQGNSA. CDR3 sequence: CASSPGTSGRAGTDTQYF. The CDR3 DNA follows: TGTGCCAGCAGCCCAGGGACTAGCGGGAGGGCGGGGACAGATACGCAGTATTTT.

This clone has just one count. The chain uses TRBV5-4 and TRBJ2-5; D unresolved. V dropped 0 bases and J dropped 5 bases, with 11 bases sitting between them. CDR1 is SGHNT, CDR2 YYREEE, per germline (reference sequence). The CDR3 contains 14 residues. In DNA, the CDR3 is TGTGCCAGCAGCTTGGCGGGTACAGCTGAGACCCAGTACTTC. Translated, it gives CASSLAGTAETQYF.

CDR3: CASISRSYTEAFF. Written as DNA, the CDR3 is TGTGCCAGCATTTCCAGGAGTTACACTGAAGCTTTCTTT. The chain uses TRBV6-1 and TRBJ1-1; D uncertain. Germline CDR1 reads MNHNS; CDR2 reads SASEGT. The CDR3 extends over 13 amino acids. V dropped 7 bases and J dropped 3 bases, with 12 bases sitting between them.

CDR3 nucleotide sequence: TGTGCCAGCAGCAAATTCTGCCCCTCCCTGCGGGAGGTTGCCTACGAGCAGTACTTC. Translation: CASSKFCPSLREVAYEQYF. The chain recombines TRBV21-1 with TRBJ2-7; the table's D call TRBD2 went unverified against the DNA. TRBV21-1 is listed as a pseudogene. The CDR3 has 19 amino acids.

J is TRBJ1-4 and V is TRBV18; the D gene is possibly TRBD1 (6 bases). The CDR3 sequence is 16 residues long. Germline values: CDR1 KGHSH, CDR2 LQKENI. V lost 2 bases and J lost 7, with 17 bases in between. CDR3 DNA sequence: TGTGCCAGCTCACCAAGAGTGGAGGGGGTGGCTGAAAAACTGTTTTTT. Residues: CASSPRVEGVAEKLFF.

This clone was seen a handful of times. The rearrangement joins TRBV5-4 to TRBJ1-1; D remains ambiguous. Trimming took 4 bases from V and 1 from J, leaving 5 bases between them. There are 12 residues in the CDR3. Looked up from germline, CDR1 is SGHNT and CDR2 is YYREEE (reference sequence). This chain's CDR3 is CASSPWNTEAFF. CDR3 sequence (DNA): TGTGCCAGCAGCCCTTGGAACACTGAAGCTTTCTTT.

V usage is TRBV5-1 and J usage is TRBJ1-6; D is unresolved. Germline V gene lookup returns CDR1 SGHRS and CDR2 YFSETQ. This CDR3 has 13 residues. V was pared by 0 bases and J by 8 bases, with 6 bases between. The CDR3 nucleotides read TGCGCCAGCAGCTTGGATATGGATTCACCCCTCCACTTT. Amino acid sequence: CASSLDMDSPLHF. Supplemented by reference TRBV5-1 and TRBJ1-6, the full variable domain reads KAGVTQTPRYLIKTRGQQVTLSCSPISGHRSVSWYQQTPGQGLQFLFEYFSETQRNKGNFPGRFSGRQFSNSRSEMNVSTLELGDSALYLCASSLDMDSPLHFGNGTRLTVT.

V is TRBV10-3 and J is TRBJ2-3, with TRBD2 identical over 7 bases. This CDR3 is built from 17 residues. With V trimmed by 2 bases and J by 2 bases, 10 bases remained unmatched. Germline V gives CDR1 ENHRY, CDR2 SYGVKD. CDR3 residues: CAISEHPGTKNTDTQYF. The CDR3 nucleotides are TGTGCCATCAGTGAGCACCCAGGGACTAAAAACACAGATACGCAGTATTTT.

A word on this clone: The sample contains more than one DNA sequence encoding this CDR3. CDR3 DNA: TGTGCCAGCAGCCTAGGGACCGGGGAGCTGTTTTTT. This translates into CASSLGTGELFF. The J gene is TRBJ2-2, the V gene TRBV7-3; D is uncertain. CDR3 length: 12 residues. The ends were cut back, 5 bases at V and 5 bases at J, with 6 bases in the middle. Germline CDR1 is SGHTA and CDR2 is FQGTGA.

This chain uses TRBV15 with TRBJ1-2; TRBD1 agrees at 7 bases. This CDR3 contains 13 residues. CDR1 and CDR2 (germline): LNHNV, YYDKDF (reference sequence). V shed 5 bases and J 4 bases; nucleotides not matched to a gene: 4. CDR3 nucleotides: TGTGCCACCAGCGACAGGGTACCCTATGGCTACACCTTC. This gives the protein CATSDRVPYGYTF.

The CDR3 nucleotides read TGCAGCGCCAGTCACGGGAGCTCCTACAATGAGCAGTTCTTC. It codes for CSASHGSSYNEQFF. The rearrangement uses TRBV29-1 and TRBJ2-1; D is possibly TRBD2 (6 bases). The CDR3 extends over 14 amino acids. The germline V gene has CDR1 SQVTM and CDR2 ANQGSEA. Trimming took off 7 bases at V and 0 bases at J, with 13 bases between the two ends.

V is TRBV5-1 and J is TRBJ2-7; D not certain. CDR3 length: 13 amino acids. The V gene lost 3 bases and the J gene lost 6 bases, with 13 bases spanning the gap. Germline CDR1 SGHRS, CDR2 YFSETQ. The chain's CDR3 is CASSSIPQAEQYF. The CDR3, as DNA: TGCGCCAGCAGCTCAATCCCCCAGGCCGAGCAGTACTTC.

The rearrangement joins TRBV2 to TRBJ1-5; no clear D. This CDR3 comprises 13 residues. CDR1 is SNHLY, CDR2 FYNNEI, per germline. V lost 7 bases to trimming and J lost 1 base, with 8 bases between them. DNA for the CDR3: TGTGCCAGCACCTCGACGAGCAATCAGCCCCAGCATTTT. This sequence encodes CASTSTSNQPQHF.

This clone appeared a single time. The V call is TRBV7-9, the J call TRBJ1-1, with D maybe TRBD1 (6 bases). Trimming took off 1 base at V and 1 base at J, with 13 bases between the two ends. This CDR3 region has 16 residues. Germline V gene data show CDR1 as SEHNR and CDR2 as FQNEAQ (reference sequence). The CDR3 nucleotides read TGTGCCAGCAGCTTAGAGGGGGGGAAGGGGAACACTGAAGCTTTCTTT. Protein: CASSLEGGKGNTEAFF.

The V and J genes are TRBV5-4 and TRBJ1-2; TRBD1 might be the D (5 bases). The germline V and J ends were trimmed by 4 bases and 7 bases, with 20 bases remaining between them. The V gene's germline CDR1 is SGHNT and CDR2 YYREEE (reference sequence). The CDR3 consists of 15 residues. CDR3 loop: CASSIEQVLLVGYTF. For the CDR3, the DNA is TGTGCCAGCAGCATCGAACAGGTCCTTCTAGTTGGCTACACCTTC.

The CDR3 nucleotides read TGTGCCAGCAGCTTAGACGTCGCGAGCACAGATACGCAGTATTTT. Encoded protein: CASSLDVASTDTQYF. The V and J genes are TRBV11-2 and TRBJ2-3; D remains ambiguous. Germline V gives CDR1 SGHAT, CDR2 FQNNGV. V was pared by 0 bases and J by 0 bases, with 7 bases between. The CDR3 contains 15 residues.

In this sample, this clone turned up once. As DNA, the CDR3 is TGCGCCAGCAGCTTAGGGCGGACCTTCTACGAGCAGTACTTC. It translates to CASSLGRTFYEQYF. This chain connects TRBV5-1 to TRBJ2-7; D remains ambiguous. Trimming removed 2 bases from V and 3 bases from J, with 12 bases in between. Germline loops: CDR1 SGHRS, CDR2 YFSETQ. CDR3 size: 14 residues.

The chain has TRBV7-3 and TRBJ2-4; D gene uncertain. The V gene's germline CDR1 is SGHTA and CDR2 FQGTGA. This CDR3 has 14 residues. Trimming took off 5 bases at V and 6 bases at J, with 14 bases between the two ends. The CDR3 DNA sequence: TGTGCCAGCAGCGCCGGTGGTTCTCTAAACATTCAGTACTTC. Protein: CASSAGGSLNIQYF.

This CDR3 is CSASSGGEQFF. In DNA, the CDR3 is TGCAGTGCTAGCTCCGGCGGTGAGCAGTTCTTC. The rearrangement links TRBV20-1 to TRBJ2-1; D unresolved. This CDR3 is built from 11 residues. V shed 3 bases and J shed 9 bases, with 9 bases lying between them. From germline, CDR1 is DFQATT and CDR2 SNEGSKA (reference sequence).